The 2 T cell receptor beta chains given below trace back to one sample, sequenced in a study of T cells in Graves' hyperthyroidism and ophthalmopathy. Amplification of TCR beta CDR3 regions used RNA as the template. Researchers ran a first-round RT-PCR on the TCR CDR3 using the HTBI primer set. TCRdb reanalysed the multiplex PCR reads using MiXCR and keeps one entry per CDR3 protein. The sample yields hundreds of thousands of distinct CDR3 sequences, less than 25% seen once. Sequencing was carried out using blood. Receptor source: a man aged 25-40 years with Graves' ophthalmopathy.

For the CDR3, the DNA is TGTGCCTGGAGTAAGGGCTACGAGCAGTACTTC. The encoded protein is CAWSKGYEQYF. The rearrangement joins TRBV30 to TRBJ2-7; D is uncertain. The CDR3 loop spans 11 amino acids. The V and J ends lost 2 bases and 3 bases respectively, with 5 bases between them. Germline loops: CDR1 GTSNPN, CDR2 SVGIG (reference sequence).

The chain uses TRBV6-1 and TRBJ2-1; D tentatively fits TRBD1 or TRBD2 (5 bases each). V lost 6 bases and J lost 5, with 14 bases in between. Germline-derived CDR1 and CDR2 are MNHNS and SASEGT. CDR3 length: 14 residues. CDR3 nucleotide sequence: TGTGCCAGCAGCCACACGGGACCCCACAATGAGCAGTTCTTC. It is translated as CASSHTGPHNEQFF.